The 20 T cell receptor beta chains in this list originate from one sample, sequenced in a study of patients and donors after allogeneic stem cell transplantation. TCRdb recomputed calls from the RT-PCR reads with MiXCR, one row per CDR3 protein. The table shows under 30,000 distinct CDR3 sequences, with 29% occurring only once. Sequencing used blood, either unsorted or a sorted T cell fraction (not recorded which). The source is a human donor who was either an allogeneic HSCT recipient or a stem cell or donor lymphocyte infusion donor (not recorded which). It is not recorded whose cells these are; they may come from a transplant donor.

The chain links TRBV5-1 to TRBJ2-5; 13 positions match TRBD2. The CDR3 is 16 amino acids. Germline CDR1 SGHRS, CDR2 YFSETQ. J gave up 5 bases and V 4 bases, and 8 bases lay outside the gene matches. Here the CDR3 DNA reads TGCGCCAGCAGCCTCCGGACTAGCGGGGGAGGGGAGACCCAGTACTTC. It yields the protein CASSLRTSGGGETQYF. Based on the CDR3 plus reference TRBV5-1 and TRBJ2-5, the full variable domain is KAGVTQTPRYLIKTRGQQVTLSCSPISGHRSVSWYQQTPGQGLQFLFEYFSETQRNKGNFPGRFSGRQFSNSRSEMNVSTLELGDSALYLCASSLRTSGGGETQYFGPGTRLLVL.

By frequency in the sample, this clonotype is medium-sized. The V call is TRBV28, the J call TRBJ2-7; 8 bases align to TRBD1. V lost 6 bases and J lost 3; bases outside the gene matches: 4. The CDR3 sequence is 13 residues long. Germline loops: CDR1 MDHEN, CDR2 SYDVKM. The CDR3 here is CASSLGTGYEQYV. DNA for the CDR3: TGTGCCAGCAGCCTTGGGACAGGCTACGAGCAGTACGTC.

Only a few counts were recorded for this clonotype. The chain combines TRBV10-3 with TRBJ2-7; 7 positions match TRBD1. The CDR3 covers 14 residues. After removal of 3 bases from V and 3 bases from J, the junction contained 5 bases not matched to a gene. Germline CDR1 is ENHRY and CDR2 is SYGVKD. The CDR3 loop reads CAISDPGQSYEQYF. CDR3 DNA: TGTGCCATCAGTGACCCGGGACAGAGCTACGAGCAGTACTTC.

There are a few counts of this clonotype. The gene calls are TRBV7-8 and TRBJ1-2; D is possibly TRBD1 (6 bases). Germline loops: CDR1 SGHVS, CDR2 FQNEAQ. The length of the CDR3 is 16 residues. V was trimmed by 2 bases and J by 3 bases, leaving 16 bases between them. The CDR3 spells CASSLMAGAPDYGYTF. The CDR3 nucleotides read TGTGCCAGCAGCTTAATGGCAGGGGCCCCCGACTATGGCTACACCTTC.

The chain employs TRBV29-1 and TRBJ2-3, with 9 positions matching TRBD1. The trim removed 8 bases at V and 2 bases at J, leaving 8 bases unmatched. The CDR3 sequence is 14 residues long. Germline loops: CDR1 SQVTM, CDR2 ANQGSEA. The CDR3 here is CSLWDRAFTDTQYF. The DNA of the CDR3 is TGCAGCCTGTGGGACAGGGCATTCACAGATACGCAGTATTTT.

In the case of this clonotype: The CDR3 does not close with the conserved phenylalanine or tryptophan, likely indicating a read error. The V call is TRBV7-9, the J call TRBJ1-6; unclear D gene. The CDR3 spans 14 residues. The V gene lost 5 bases and the J gene lost 0 bases, with 5 bases spanning the gap. The germline V gene encodes CDR1 SEHNR and CDR2 FQNEAQ (reference sequence). The CDR3 bases are TGTGCCAGCAGCCAACCCTCCTATAATTCACCCCTCCACTTG. Its protein is CASSQPSYNSPLHL.

The chain joins TRBV7-9 to TRBJ2-7; 7 bases match TRBD1. The CDR3 contains 12 residues. Trimming took 5 bases from V and 10 from J; bases not matched to a gene: 8. Per germline, CDR1 SEHNR and CDR2 FQNEAQ (reference sequence). The CDR3 DNA sequence: TGTGCCAGCAGCCCACAGGGGCATCTTCAGTACGTC. It encodes CASSPQGHLQYV.

The chain is built from TRBV7-2 and TRBJ1-2, with D possibly TRBD1 on 5 matching bases. Trimming cost V 6 bases and J 5 bases, with 13 bases left between them. The CDR3 sequence is 13 residues long. Germline lookup yields CDR1 SGHTA and CDR2 FQGNSA. The CDR3 DNA sequence: TGTGCCAGCAGTAGCCCAGGGCGGTATGGCTACACCTTC. Translating gives CASSSPGRYGYTF.

This clonotype was detected many times. The chain carries TRBV12-3 or TRBV12-4 and TRBJ2-7, with D perhaps matching TRBD1 (5 bases). V shed 6 bases and J shed 0 bases, with 15 bases lying between them. CDR3 size: 15 residues. The CDR3 DNA reads TGTGCCAGCAGAGTTGGACACTCGAGCTCCTACGAGCAGTACTTC. This sequence encodes CASRVGHSSSYEQYF.

This clonotype was seen a handful of times. The V gene is TRBV20-1, the J gene TRBJ2-7, with a tentative D call TRBD2 (5 bases). The germline V and J ends were trimmed by 3 bases and 0 bases, with 9 bases remaining between them. Germline V lookup: CDR1 DFQATT, CDR2 SNEGSKA (reference sequence). The CDR3 consists of 13 residues. The CDR3 here is CSASGAGSYEQYF. The CDR3 nucleotides are TGCAGTGCTAGTGGCGCGGGCTCCTACGAGCAGTACTTC.

This clonotype has a handful of counts. The CDR3 loop reads CASSGGQTNYGYTF. As DNA, the CDR3 is TGCGCCAGCAGCGGGGGACAGACTAACTATGGCTACACCTTC. J is TRBJ1-2 and V is TRBV5-1; 7 bases are a match to TRBD1. Germline-derived CDR1 and CDR2 are SGHRS and YFSETQ. V trimming: 4 bases; J trimming: 0 bases; junction bases outside the gene matches: 3. The CDR3 sequence is 14 residues long.

The chain recombines TRBV7-2 with TRBJ1-6; D gene unclear. V was pared by 5 bases and J by 4 bases, with 15 bases between. The CDR3 spans 16 residues. Germline V gene sequence: CDR1 SGHTA, CDR2 FQGNSA. The CDR3 coding sequence is TGTGCCAGCAGCCGCCGGGGAACCCTATATAATTCACCCCTCCACTTT. Protein sequence: CASSRRGTLYNSPLHF.

CDR3 sequence reads: CASSQGRRNTEAFF. The CDR3, as DNA: TGTGCCAGCAGCCAAGGACGGCGGAACACTGAAGCTTTCTTT. The chain links TRBV7-8 to TRBJ1-1; D not certain. CDR1 is SGHVS and CDR2 is FQNEAQ in the germline V gene. Trimming removed 5 bases at V and 1 base at J, with 11 bases between. CDR3 length: 14 residues.

Regarding this clonotype: A read error is possible here, since a much larger clone lies one base away. The rearrangement links TRBV6-5 to TRBJ1-3; maybe TRBD1 (6 bases). Per the germline V gene, CDR1 is MNHEY and CDR2 is SVGAGI. The CDR3 spans 14 residues. Here the CDR3 DNA reads TGTACCAGCAGCCGAACAGGGCCCGGAAACACCATATATTTT. It encodes CTSSRTGPGNTIYF.

This clonotype was seen more than once but under ten times. The rearrangement uses TRBV12-3 or TRBV12-4 and TRBJ1-2; 7 bases map to TRBD1. The CDR3 contains 13 residues. The V and J ends lost 7 bases and 5 bases, in that order; junction bases with no gene match: 7. CDR3: CASIQPGQYGYTF. The DNA of the CDR3 is TGTGCCAGCATCCAACCGGGACAGTATGGCTACACCTTC.

The chain couples TRBV10-3 to TRBJ1-2, with D perhaps TRBD1 (5 bases). The ends were cut back, 4 bases at V and 8 bases at J, with 11 bases in the middle. The CDR3 is 12 amino acids. Germline loops: CDR1 ENHRY, CDR2 SYGVKD. CDR3 DNA: TGTGCCATCAGTGGACAGATACAGGGCTACACCTTC. It codes for CAISGQIQGYTF.

The chain has TRBV27 and TRBJ1-1; D gene ambiguous. Germline V lookup: CDR1 MNHEY, CDR2 SMNVEV (reference sequence). V lost 6 bases and J lost 4, with 9 bases in between. There are 12 residues in the CDR3. The CDR3 loop reads CASSLSGTEAFF. CDR3 DNA sequence: TGTGCCAGCAGCCTAAGTGGCACTGAAGCTTTCTTT.

This clonotype was counted between two and nine times. The V call is TRBV30, the J call TRBJ1-3; tentatively, D is TRBD1 (5 bases). The CDR3 contains 14 residues. CDR1 and CDR2 (germline): GTSNPN, SVGIG (reference sequence). Deletions cut 2 bases from V and 0 bases from J, with 8 bases between. CDR3: CAWSSGSSGNTIYF. As DNA, the CDR3 is TGTGCCTGGAGTTCAGGGAGCTCTGGAAACACCATATATTTT.

This clonotype showed up just a few times. The V and J genes are TRBV4-2 and TRBJ2-3, with 9 bases identical to TRBD1. Germline CDR1 and CDR2: LGHNA and YNFKEQ. Germline trimming cut 3 bases from V and 4 bases from J; bases unmatched to any gene: 5. CDR3 length: 15 residues. The CDR3 sequence: CASSQGTGPADTQYF. The CDR3, as DNA: TGTGCCAGCAGCCAGGGGACAGGGCCGGCAGATACGCAGTATTTT.

The chain uses TRBV7-9 and TRBJ1-6; D gene unclear. The CDR3 loop spans 13 amino acids. Germline loops: CDR1 SEHNR, CDR2 FQNEAQ (reference sequence). V was clipped by 5 bases and J by 8 bases, with 10 bases between them. CDR3 nucleotide sequence: TGTGCCAGCAGCAGGGCACGGGATTCACCCCTCCACTTT. This translates into CASSRARDSPLHF.